Described below is a single T cell receptor (beta chain) sequence and its context. Blood got drawn at baseline, again on cycle 4 day 1, and then on cycle 7 day 1. The sample belongs to a study of OX40 agonist ivuxolimab in advanced cancers. The length of the CDR3 is 14 residues. CDR1 is GTSNPN and CDR2 is SVGIG in the germline V gene (reference sequence). V lost 5 bases, J lost 5 bases, and 11 bases stayed unmatched. Measured with immunoSEQ multiplex PCR; TCRdb has only the in-frame clones, and not every one. This table holds 45,000 to 65,000 clones, roughly nine tenths found once. This specimen consisted of CD4+ or CD8+ T cells sorted from blood, obtained in a trial of the OX40 agonist ivuxolimab. The V call is TRBV30, the J call TRBJ2-7, with 8 nucleotides matching TRBD1. The receptor was derived from an adult with an advanced solid tumor such as melanoma, head and neck, liver or kidney cancer. CDR3 in amino acids: CAWAKTGVVNEQYF. CDR3 sequence (DNA): TGTGCCTGGGCTAAGACAGGGGTAGTCAACGAGCAGTACTTC. Complete variable domain (other parts from reference TRBV30 and TRBJ2-7): SQTIHQWPATLVQPVGSPLSLECTVEGTSNPNLYWYRQAAGRGLQLLFYSVGIGQISSEVPQNLSASRPQDRQFILSSKKLLLSDSGFYLCAWAKTGVVNEQYFGPGTRLTVT.